A single T cell receptor beta chain is shown here with its context. The record originates from a study of blood T cell repertoires in COVID-19. Per the authors' pipeline: Reference gene primers were amplified, and this amplification served to estimate nucleated cell counts. Profiling relied on immunoSEQ multiplex PCR, and the TCRdb table lists in-frame clones only, not all of them. That table gives V, J and clone size, and the DNA gave D and trimming. Among 35,000 or so clones listed, under 90% were seen once. This CDR3 is built from 13 residues. Trimming took 6 bases from V and 8 from J; bases not matched to a gene: 4. The germline V gene has CDR1 MNHEY and CDR2 SVGAGI.

The chain couples TRBV6-5 to TRBJ1-6, with TRBD1 identical over 7 bases. The specimen was peripheral blood. This receptor was taken from a man in his 70s with acute or convalescent COVID-19. CDR3 in amino acids: CASRDRLDSPLHF. Written as DNA, the CDR3 is TGTGCCAGCAGGGACAGGCTTGATTCACCCCTCCACTTT.